This T cell receptor (beta chain) was captured in a study of intratumoral heterogeneity in liver cancer. Notes on the research overall: Across the full approximately 15-patient cohort, most patients were male and a median age of 63 years was recorded. A total of 70 to 80 multiregional samples from around 15 HCC patients, consisting of 50 to 55 tumoral and 20 or so adjacent nontumoral regions, were included in the overall cohort. RNA-seq, DNA sequencing, TCR-seq and SNP array data from multiple regions of hepatocellular carcinoma specimens were combined in the study to investigate intratumor heterogeneity. Broad study findings and their caveats: A relatively low patient number and under-sampled tumor-infiltrating lymphocyte representation were acknowledged by the authors as limitations.

In the case of this clone: Its target antigen remains unknown. It has no much larger one-base neighbor in the sample; base qualities were not kept.

All patients had early-stage hepatocellular carcinoma and received no therapy before surgical resection. None of the sampled areas showed macroscopic evidence of necrosis or hemorrhage. In a couple of patients, TCR sequencing (ImmunoSeq) was performed on multiple regions. Frozen resection tissue samples were collected at least 1 cm apart from each other. Samples labelled N came from nontumoral liver tissue adjacent to the tumor. Genomic DNA was isolated from bulk tissue with the DNeasy blood and tissue kit. Measured from the cysteine to the phenylalanine, the CDR3 is 14 residues long. Only CDR3 DNA remains: 42 bases, in frame from the first base. V sheds 9 bases and J sheds 1 base, leaving 13 bases between their ends. The germline V gene (reference sequence) specifies LNHDA as CDR1 and SQIVND as CDR2. Using the immunoSEQ assay, the TCR beta chain CDR3 regions were sequenced from genomic DNA. Rearranged VDJ segments were amplified with primers annealing to V and J segments. Processing in the source paper ran as follows. The ImmunoSeq Analyzer software was used to compute clonality and richness metrics. Fisher's exact test, supplemented by a beta-binomial method for added stringency, was applied to identify differentially abundant clones between regions. This is the immuneACCESS table as TCRdb keeps it, with only in-frame sequences that have V and J called. A part of the clones is gone; compared with another copy, unresolved V genes explain less than half, and the rest is unexplained. V, J and clone size were drawn from that table, and D and trimming were deduced from the DNA. For this sample the table gives 20,000 to 25,000 clones, of which 73% were detected only once. The top ten clonotypes cover 15% to 20% of the sample.

Sequencing used tumor-adjacent normal tissue, obtained before any cancer treatment. This TCR came from a woman in her sixties or seventies with hepatocellular carcinoma. Rearrangement joined TRBV19 to TRBJ2-4; the D call is possibly TRBD1 or TRBD2, each sharing 5 bases. The bases are TGTGCCAGCCTCGGGACCGATGCCAAAAACATTCAGTACTTC. Its translation is CASLGTDAKNIQYF.